The present entry profiles one TCR beta chain with its context. Its recognized antigen is unknown. No base quality values were provided; no much bigger clone lies one nucleotide off. Trimming removed 5 bases from V and 3 bases from J, leaving 14 bases between the germline ends. The CDR3, from cysteine to phenylalanine, totals 15 residues. Left in the record is the CDR3 DNA by itself, 45 bases read in frame from the first base. The treatment or condition label for this specimen denotes: allogeneic hematopoietic cell transplantation with graft depleted of TCRalphabeta T cells and CD19 B cells. The transplant recipients were children given TCRalphabeta/CD19-depleted allogeneic hematopoietic cell grafts. This specimen comes from a study of T-cell reconstitution after alpha-beta-depleted transplantation in children (dated by TCRdb to 2016 to 2017). In terms of the full investigation: Using TCR repertoire profiling, the study quantitatively followed how T-cell immune reconstitution unfolded in children after TCRalphabeta/CD19-depleted allogeneic hematopoietic cell transplantation.

Library preparation used PCR. The sequencing machine was an Illumina HiSeq 2500. TCR libraries were prepared with molecular barcoding, using unique molecular identifiers to normalize TCRbeta repertoire quantification. Using fastp trimming at Q25 and MiXCR clonotype assembly, TCRdb reanalyzed the public sequencing data and kept in-frame beta chains. Rows are unified per CDR3 protein, each entry keeping the most common DNA and genes. Within this sample are fewer than 500,000 distinct CDR3 sequences, with over 40% of them counted one time only. The top ten constitute approximately 30% of the sample. Points the paper makes about the study in general: In some patients, the high TCRbeta diversity seen at day 60 was put down to recipient T cells and intrathymic progenitors that had survived conditioning. The apparently early recovery of alphabetaT-cell counts about two months after transplant reportedly depended on only several hundred rapidly expanded clones that came from non-depleted graft cells. Over the following months the frequencies of hyperexpanded clones went down, and after one year T-cell counts and TCRbeta diversity were mostly credited to newly produced T cells.

The chain is made from TRBV12-3 or TRBV12-4 and TRBJ2-4; the D gene cannot be resolved reliably. This TCR was recovered from a girl aged 2 to 9 with aplastic anemia, due to receive a stem cell transplant. The material sequenced was PBMCs, taken before TCRalphabeta/CD19-depleted stem cell transplant. DNA sequence: TGTGCCAGCAGTCAAGGGTGGGGTAGCAAAAACATTCAGTACTTC. It translates to CASSQGWGSKNIQYF.